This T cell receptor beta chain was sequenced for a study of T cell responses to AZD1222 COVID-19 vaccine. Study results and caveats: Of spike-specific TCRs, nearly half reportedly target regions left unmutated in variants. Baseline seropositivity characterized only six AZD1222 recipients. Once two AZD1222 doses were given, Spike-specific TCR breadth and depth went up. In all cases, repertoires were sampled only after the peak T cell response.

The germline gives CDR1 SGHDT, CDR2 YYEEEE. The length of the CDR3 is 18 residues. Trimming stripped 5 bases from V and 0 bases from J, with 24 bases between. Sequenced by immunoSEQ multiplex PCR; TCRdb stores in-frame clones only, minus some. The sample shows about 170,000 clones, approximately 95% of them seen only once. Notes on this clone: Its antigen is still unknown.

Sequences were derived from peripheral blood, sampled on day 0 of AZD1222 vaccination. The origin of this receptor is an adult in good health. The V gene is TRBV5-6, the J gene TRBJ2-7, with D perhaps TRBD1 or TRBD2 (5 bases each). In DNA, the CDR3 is TGTGCCAGCAGTGGCACGGGGCAGGGCCCCCGGAGCTCCTACGAGCAGTACTTC. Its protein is CASSGTGQGPRSSYEQYF.